This T cell receptor (beta chain) was identified in a study of metastatic and nonmetastatic thyroid tumors. There were no patients who had received any treatment before thyroid surgery. Through MiXCR, TCRdb re-clonotyped the PCR reads. Among just over 40,000 clones listed, approximately 10% were seen once. This clone was counted at least ten times. Trimming took off 3 bases at V and 8 bases at J, with 5 bases between the two ends. Germline V gene sequence: CDR1 MNHNS, CDR2 SASEGT. The CDR3 length is 11 residues. Sequenced sample: blood. The clonotype comes from a female donor with papillary thyroid cancer or a benign thyroid nodule (not recorded which). Some clones in this sample may be carry-over from other donors' samples. The rearrangement joins TRBV6-1 to TRBJ2-1; D not certain. CDR3 DNA sequence: TGTGCCAGCAGTGAGTGGGATGAGCAGTTCTTC. Its translation: CASSEWDEQFF.